These T cell receptor beta chains were read from a single sample in a study of PD-L1 blockade in urothelial cancer. Produced via immunoSEQ multiplex PCR; TCRdb's table is partial and in-frame only. The sample has tens of thousands of clones, about 90% seen once. The sequencing here drew on PBMCs, taken around atezolizumab (anti-PD-L1) treatment. These TCRs come from a man aged 70-80 years with urothelial cancer. CDR3s include the opening cysteine and the closing phenylalanine or tryptophan.

v_call: TRBV7-3
j_call: TRBJ2-5
cdr3_aa: CASSPSTGGSQYF

v_call: TRBV7-8
j_call: TRBJ2-3
cdr3_aa: CASSLALDREKFSTDTQYF

v_call: TRBV19
j_call: TRBJ1-1
cdr3_aa: CASSIVENTEAFF

v_call: TRBV19
j_call: TRBJ1-3
cdr3_aa: CASSIDRRQASSGNTIYF

v_call: TRBV11-2
j_call: TRBJ2-5
cdr3_aa: CASSSWTEETQYF

v_call: TRBV6-1
j_call: TRBJ1-1
cdr3_aa: CASSEAYGQANTEAFF

v_call: TRBV7-9
j_call: TRBJ1-1
cdr3_aa: CASSRDYRNEAFF

v_call: TRBV27
j_call: TRBJ1-5
cdr3_aa: CASSHGRGNPNQPQHF

v_call: TRBV28
j_call: TRBJ1-1
cdr3_aa: CGTLPSYTEAFF

v_call: TRBV5-1
j_call: TRBJ1-2
cdr3_aa: CASSFRAGEGYTF

v_call: TRBV27
j_call: TRBJ2-7
cdr3_aa: CASTPSGQLYEQYF

v_call: TRBV7-2
j_call: TRBJ2-1
cdr3_aa: CASSLRSEQFF

v_call: TRBV27
j_call: TRBJ1-5
cdr3_aa: CASSLGRGGNQPQHF

v_call: TRBV6-6
j_call: TRBJ2-7
cdr3_aa: CASIWEFTGEQYF

v_call: TRBV19
j_call: TRBJ1-3
cdr3_aa: CASSLGTVGNTIYF

v_call: TRBV5-1
j_call: TRBJ2-5
cdr3_aa: CASSLGSGLETQYF

v_call: TRBV28
j_call: TRBJ2-7
cdr3_aa: CASSLEASSYEQYF

v_call: TRBV28
j_call: TRBJ1-2
cdr3_aa: CASSYVDTGYYGYTF

v_call: TRBV5-5
j_call: TRBJ1-2
cdr3_aa: CASSPQPEHRYGYTF

v_call: TRBV9
j_call: TRBJ1-1
cdr3_aa: CASSVVGGLETTEAFF

v_call: TRBV11-3
j_call: TRBJ2-1
cdr3_aa: CASSLVSGLAAYNEQFF

v_call: TRBV28
j_call: TRBJ2-3
cdr3_aa: CASGRDTQYF

v_call: TRBV30
j_call: TRBJ1-2
cdr3_aa: CAWSVTGPGGYTF

v_call: TRBV6-1
j_call: TRBJ2-1
cdr3_aa: CASSERGGGFNEQFF

v_call: TRBV19
j_call: TRBJ2-3
cdr3_aa: CASSSLAARTRRSSTDTQYF

v_call: TRBV6-5
j_call: TRBJ2-1
cdr3_aa: CASRTGTTADEQFF